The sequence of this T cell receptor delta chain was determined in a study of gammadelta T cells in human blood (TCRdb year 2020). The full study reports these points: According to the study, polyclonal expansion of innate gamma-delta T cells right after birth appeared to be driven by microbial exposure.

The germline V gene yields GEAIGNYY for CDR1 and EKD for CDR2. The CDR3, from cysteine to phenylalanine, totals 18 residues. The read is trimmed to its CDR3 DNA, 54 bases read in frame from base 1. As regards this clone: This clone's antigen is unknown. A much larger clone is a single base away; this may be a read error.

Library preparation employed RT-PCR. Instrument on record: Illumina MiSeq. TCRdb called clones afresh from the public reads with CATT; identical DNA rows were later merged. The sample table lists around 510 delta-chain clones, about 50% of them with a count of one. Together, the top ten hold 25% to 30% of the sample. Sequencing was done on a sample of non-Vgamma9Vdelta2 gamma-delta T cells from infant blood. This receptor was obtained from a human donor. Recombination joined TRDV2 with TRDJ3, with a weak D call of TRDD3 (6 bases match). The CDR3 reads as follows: CACDRGGYCPWGTRQMFF. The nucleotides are TGTGCCTGTGACAGAGGCGGGTACTGTCCCTGGGGCACCCGACAGATGTTTTTC.